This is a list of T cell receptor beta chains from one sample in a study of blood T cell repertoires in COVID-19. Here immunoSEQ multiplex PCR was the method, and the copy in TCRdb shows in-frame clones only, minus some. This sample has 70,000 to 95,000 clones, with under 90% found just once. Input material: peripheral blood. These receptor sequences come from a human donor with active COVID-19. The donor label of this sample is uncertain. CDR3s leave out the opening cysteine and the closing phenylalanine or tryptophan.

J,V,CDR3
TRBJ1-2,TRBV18,ASSPDGTSLYGYT
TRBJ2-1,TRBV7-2,ASSLPAGGSGNEQF
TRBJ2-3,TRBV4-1,ASSQEVTSGGAADTQY
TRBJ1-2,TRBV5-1,ASSSGGAGRGYGYT
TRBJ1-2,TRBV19,ASSPAFRDYGYT
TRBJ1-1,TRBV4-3,ASSQDGTGYLGDTEAF
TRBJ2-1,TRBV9,ASSYSGGADNEQF
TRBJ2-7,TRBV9,ASSVSGSYEQY
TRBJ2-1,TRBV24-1,ATSPGLAAYNEQF
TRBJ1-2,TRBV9,ASSGQVYGYT
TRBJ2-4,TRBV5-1,ASSLEGQGSLLAKNIQY
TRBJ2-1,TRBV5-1,ASMVGGVYSYNEQF
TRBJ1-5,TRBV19,ASSITDYSNQPQH
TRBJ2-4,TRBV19,ASSPLRSKNIQY
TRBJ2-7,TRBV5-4,ASSLDRTYEQY
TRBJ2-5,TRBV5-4,ASSLKLAGVQLQETQY
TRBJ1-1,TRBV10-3,AIRGDSHMNTEAF
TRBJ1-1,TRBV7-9,ASSLMGALMNTEAF
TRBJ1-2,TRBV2,ASTREGSYGYT
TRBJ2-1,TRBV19,ASSIESWTSNNEQF
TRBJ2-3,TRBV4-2,ASSQLLDRGSDTQY
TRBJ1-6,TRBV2,ASSNDRGLSPLH
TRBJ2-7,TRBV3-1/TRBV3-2,ASSQAGTFRNEQY
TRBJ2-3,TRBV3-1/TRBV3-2,ASTVRTGGIDTQY
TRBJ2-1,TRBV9,ASSPPPETSPWGSYNEQF
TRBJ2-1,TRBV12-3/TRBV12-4,ASSLAGLLEQF
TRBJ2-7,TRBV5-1,ASSLDGSTNEQY
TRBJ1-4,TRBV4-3,ASSQAGVGNEKLF
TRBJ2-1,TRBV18,ASSPQASGGANEQF
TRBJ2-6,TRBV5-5,ASSLAGAGGANVLT
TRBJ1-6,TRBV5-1,ASSLDRGNSPLH
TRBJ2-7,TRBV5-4,ASSYAGKEGY
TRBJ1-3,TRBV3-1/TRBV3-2,ASSQGHLSGNTIY
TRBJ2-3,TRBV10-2,ASSDPGTSGGTDTQY
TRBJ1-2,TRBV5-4,ASSLEGNYGYT
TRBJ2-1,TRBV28,AGRGRSGEQF
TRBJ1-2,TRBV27,ASSPTRQGFGYT
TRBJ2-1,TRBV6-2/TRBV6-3,ASSSVGIDRGLTYNEQF
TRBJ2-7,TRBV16,ASSQSRGYEQY
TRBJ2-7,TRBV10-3,AIKISGDGYEQY
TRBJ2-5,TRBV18,ASSPQGSGGLLETQY
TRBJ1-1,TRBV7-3,ASTPQSPGVNTEAF
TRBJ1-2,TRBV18,ASSPRGGADYGYT